This T cell receptor (beta chain) was retrieved from a study of regulatory T cells in long-lasting Graves disease. Study-level points and caveats: Less diverse TCR repertoires were seen in persistent Graves' patients than in newly diagnosed ones.

Arm-PCR with iRepertoire HTBI primers amplified the CDR3 regions for these TCR beta libraries. Each CDR3 protein is one row after TCRdb ran MiXCR on the multiplex PCR reads. The repertoire includes roughly 500,000 distinct CDR3 sequences, approximately 12% of them detected once, and roughly 9.7% sits in the top ten. A few counts support this clonotype. Its antigen is undetermined. As to time point: newly diagnosed GD, antithyroid drugs for less than 3 months. Following extraction of RNA from PBMCs, that RNA was used to make the TCR library. The CDR3 is 15 residues long. From germline, CDR1 is LNHDA and CDR2 SQIVND (reference sequence). The junction had 10 bases not matched to a gene; V was cut back by 6 bases and J by 8 bases. This sample was shared with a second study, whose subject was T cells in Graves' hyperthyroidism and ophthalmopathy. This second study notes: HTBI primers were employed in a first-round RT-PCR of the TCR CDR3. Ophthalmopathy was model-predicted a median roughly 6.2 months pre-onset.

Here the sequenced sample was peripheral blood mononuclear cells (PBMCs), taken at new diagnosis, from a patient treated with antithyroid drugs. The sequence derives from a man in his thirties or forties with Graves disease. This chain connects TRBV19 to TRBJ2-1, with 10 bases aligning to TRBD2. CDR3 nucleotides: TGTGCCAGTAGGCCTTATAGCGGGAGGCCCGATGAGCAGTTCTTC. It is translated as CASRPYSGRPDEQFF.